These T cell receptor beta chains were read from a single sample in a study of blood T cell repertoires in COVID-19. Produced via immunoSEQ multiplex PCR; TCRdb's table is partial and in-frame only. This table holds around 100,000 clones, around 87% found once. The sequenced sample was peripheral blood. The receptors were sampled from a woman aged 25 to 45 with acute or convalescent COVID-19. Both conserved end residues are part of each CDR3. The D gene is left open where the match is weak. Where a row states a size, it is once, few, many or the class of an expanded clone; other rows omit it.

abundance,v_gene,d_gene,j_gene,CDR3aa,CDR3nt
.,TRBV29-1,.,TRBJ1-5,CSVRNYSNQPQHF,TGCAGCGTGCGGAATTATAGCAATCAGCCCCAGCATTTT
.,TRBV24-1,.,TRBJ1-2,CATSSAGNGYTF,TGTGCCACCAGTTCGGCAGGGAATGGCTACACCTTC
.,TRBV10-3,TRBD2,TRBJ2-3,CAISGSSGVGDTQYF,TGTGCCATCAGTGGTTCCAGCGGGGTGGGAGATACGCAGTATTTT
.,TRBV11-2,TRBD1,TRBJ2-1,CASRNAGTGGGNEQFF,TGTGCCAGCAGAAACGCCGGGACAGGGGGAGGGAATGAGCAGTTCTTC
.,TRBV7-6,TRBD2,TRBJ2-3,CASSFSGASTDTQYF,TGTGCCAGCAGCTTTAGCGGGGCTAGCACAGATACGCAGTATTTT
.,TRBV28,TRBD1,TRBJ2-7,CASDRGSAYEQYF,TGTGCCAGCGACAGGGGATCCGCCTACGAGCAGTACTTC
.,TRBV2,.,TRBJ2-7,CASSHSYEQYF,TGTGCCAGCAGCCATTCCTACGAGCAGTACTTC
.,TRBV4-2,TRBD2,TRBJ2-7,CASSQAVLAGVHEQYF,TGTGCCAGCAGCCAAGCGGTACTAGCGGGGGTTCACGAGCAGTACTTC
.,TRBV7-2,.,TRBJ1-2,CASSLVGEQRTF,TGTGCCAGCAGCTTAGTTGGGGAGCAGAGGACCTTC
.,TRBV11-2,.,TRBJ2-7,CASSLDGGLYEQYF,TGTGCCAGCAGCTTAGATGGGGGGTTATACGAGCAGTACTTC
few,TRBV2,TRBD1,TRBJ1-2,CAIGQGKANYGYTF,TGTGCCATCGGACAGGGGAAGGCTAACTATGGCTACACCTTC
.,TRBV9,TRBD1,TRBJ1-3,CASSVGTARDYGVRGSGNTIYF,TGTGCCAGCAGCGTCGGGACAGCGAGAGATTACGGGGTGAGGGGTAGCGGAAACACCATATATTTT
.,TRBV11-3,.,TRBJ2-1,CASSSDWNEQFF,TGTGCCAGCAGCTCCGACTGGAATGAGCAGTTCTTC
once,TRBV28,TRBD1,TRBJ2-3,CASSPDRGIKLADTQYF,TGTGCCAGCAGCCCCGACAGGGGAATCAAACTGGCCGATACGCAGTATTTT
once,TRBV10-2,TRBD1,TRBJ2-5,CASTPGGATETQYF,TGCGCCAGCACCCCAGGGGGTGCCACGGAGACCCAGTACTTC
.,TRBV7-3,TRBD1,TRBJ2-2,CASSSGQGIGNTGELFF,TGTGCCAGCAGCTCGGGACAGGGGATTGGGAACACCGGGGAGCTGTTTTTT
.,TRBV10-3,.,TRBJ1-4,CAISESQEKLFF,TGTGCCATCAGTGAGTCGCAGGAAAAACTGTTTTTT
.,TRBV2,TRBD1,TRBJ2-3,CASSRQGLGADTQYF,TGTGCCAGCAGCCGACAGGGTTTGGGCGCAGATACGCAGTATTTT
.,TRBV6-5,.,TRBJ1-1,CASSYQGVRSTEAFF,TGTGCCAGCAGTTACCAAGGGGTTCGGAGCACTGAAGCTTTCTTT
.,TRBV12-3/TRBV12-4,.,TRBJ1-4,CASSSGEKLFF,TGTGCCAGCAGTTCAGGGGAAAAACTGTTTTTT
.,TRBV5-1,TRBD1,TRBJ1-6,CASSLGWRDRGHSPLHF,TGCGCCAGCAGCTTGGGGTGGAGGGACAGGGGGCATTCACCCCTCCACTTT
.,TRBV7-9,.,TRBJ2-7,CASSPDKLYEQYF,TGTGCCAGCAGCCCCGACAAACTCTACGAGCAGTACTTC
few,TRBV5-1,TRBD1,TRBJ2-7,CASSRRGQGSEQYF,TGCGCCAGCAGCCGCAGGGGACAGGGAAGCGAGCAGTACTTC
.,TRBV7-6,TRBD1,TRBJ1-5,CASSLGDSLNQPQHF,TGTGCCAGCAGCTTGGGGGACAGCCTCAATCAGCCCCAGCATTTT
.,TRBV29-1,.,TRBJ1-2,CSVPSEAGYTF,TGCAGCGTCCCCAGTGAGGCCGGCTACACCTTC
.,TRBV9,.,TRBJ1-1,CASRVSPRGDTEAFF,TGTGCCAGCAGGGTTTCCCCCAGGGGTGACACTGAAGCTTTCTTT
.,TRBV7-2,TRBD2,TRBJ2-3,CASSLEVSGGITDTQYF,TGTGCCAGCAGCTTAGAGGTTAGCGGGGGAATCACAGATACGCAGTATTTT
.,TRBV11-1,TRBD1,TRBJ1-1,CASSSNQGADTEAFF,TGTGCCAGCAGCTCTAATCAGGGGGCGGACACTGAAGCTTTCTTT
.,TRBV28,TRBD1,TRBJ2-7,CASSYGTELRYF,TGTGCCAGCAGCTATGGGACAGAGCTGCGGTACTTC
once,TRBV9,.,TRBJ2-7,CASSVESETPAYEQYF,TGTGCCAGCAGCGTAGAAAGCGAGACGCCAGCCTACGAGCAGTACTTC
.,TRBV29-1,.,TRBJ1-2,CSVPRQALYGYTF,TGCAGCGTCCCCCGACAGGCCCTATATGGCTACACCTTC
.,TRBV7-9,.,TRBJ1-6,CASSLEGDNSPLHF,TGTGCCAGCAGCTTAGAGGGGGACAATTCACCCCTCCACTTT
.,TRBV6-1,.,TRBJ1-6,CASSDRGSPLHF,TGTGCCAGCAGTGATCGGGGTTCACCCCTCCACTTT
.,TRBV9,.,TRBJ2-3,CASSVGGLPGDTQYF,TGTGCCAGCAGCGTAGGGGGACTCCCAGGGGATACGCAGTATTTT
.,TRBV5-6,TRBD1,TRBJ1-2,CASSDRVSGGYTF,TGTGCCAGCAGCGACAGGGTATCGGGTGGCTACACCTTC
once,TRBV9,TRBD1,TRBJ1-1,CASSDEPGTGITEAFF,TGTGCCAGCAGCGATGAACCCGGGACAGGGATCACTGAAGCTTTCTTT